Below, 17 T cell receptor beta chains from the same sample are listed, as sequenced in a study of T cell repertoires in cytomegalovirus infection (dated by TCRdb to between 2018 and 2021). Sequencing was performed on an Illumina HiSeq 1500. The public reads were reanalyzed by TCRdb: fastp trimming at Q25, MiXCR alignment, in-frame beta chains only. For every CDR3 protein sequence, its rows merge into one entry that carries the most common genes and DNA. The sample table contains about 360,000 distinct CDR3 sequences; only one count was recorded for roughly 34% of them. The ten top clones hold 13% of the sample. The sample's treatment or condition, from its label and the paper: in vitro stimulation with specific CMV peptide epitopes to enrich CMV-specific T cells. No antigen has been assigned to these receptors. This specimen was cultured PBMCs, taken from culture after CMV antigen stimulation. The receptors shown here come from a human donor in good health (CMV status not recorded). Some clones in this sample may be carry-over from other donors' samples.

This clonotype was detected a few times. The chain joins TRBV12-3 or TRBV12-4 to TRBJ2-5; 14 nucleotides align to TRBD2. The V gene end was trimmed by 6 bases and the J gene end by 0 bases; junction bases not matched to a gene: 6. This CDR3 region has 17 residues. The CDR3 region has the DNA TGTGCCAGCAGCGCCGGGACTAGCGGGAGAGACCAAGAGACCCAGTACTTC. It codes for CASSAGTSGRDQETQYF.

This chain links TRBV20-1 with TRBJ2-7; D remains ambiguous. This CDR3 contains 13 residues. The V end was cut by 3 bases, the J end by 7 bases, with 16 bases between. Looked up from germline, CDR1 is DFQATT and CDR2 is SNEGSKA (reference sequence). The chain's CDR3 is CSASSRALTEQYF. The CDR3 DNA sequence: TGCAGTGCTAGTTCAAGGGCCCTCACGGAGCAGTACTTC.

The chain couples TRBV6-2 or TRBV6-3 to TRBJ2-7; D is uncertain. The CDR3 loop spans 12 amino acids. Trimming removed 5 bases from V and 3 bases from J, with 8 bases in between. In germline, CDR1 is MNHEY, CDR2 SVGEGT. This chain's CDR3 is CASSDRFYEQYV. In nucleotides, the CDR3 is TGTGCCAGCAGTGATAGATTCTACGAGCAGTACGTC.

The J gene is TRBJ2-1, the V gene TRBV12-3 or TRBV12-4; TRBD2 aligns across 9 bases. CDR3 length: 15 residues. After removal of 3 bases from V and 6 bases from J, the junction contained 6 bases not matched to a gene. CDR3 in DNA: TGTGCCAGCAGTTTCACGGTAGCGGGAGTCAATGAGCAGTTCTTC. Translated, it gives CASSFTVAGVNEQFF.

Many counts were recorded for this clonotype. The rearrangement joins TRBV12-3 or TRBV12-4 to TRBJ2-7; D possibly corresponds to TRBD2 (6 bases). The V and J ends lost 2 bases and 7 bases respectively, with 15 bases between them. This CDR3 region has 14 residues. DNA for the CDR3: TGTGCCAGCAGTTTATCGGGAGTGGAAGTTGAGCAGTACTTC. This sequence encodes CASSLSGVEVEQYF.

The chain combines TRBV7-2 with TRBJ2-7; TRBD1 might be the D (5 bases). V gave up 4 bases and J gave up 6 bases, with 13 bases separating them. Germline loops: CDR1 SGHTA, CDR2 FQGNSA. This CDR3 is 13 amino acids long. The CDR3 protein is CASSSPGHGEQYF. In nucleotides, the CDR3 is TGTGCCAGCAGCTCACCAGGGCATGGCGAGCAGTACTTC.

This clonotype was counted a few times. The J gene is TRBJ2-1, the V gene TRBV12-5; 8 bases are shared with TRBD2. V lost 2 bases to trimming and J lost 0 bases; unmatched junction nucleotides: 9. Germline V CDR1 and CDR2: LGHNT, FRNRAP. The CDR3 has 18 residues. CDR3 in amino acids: CASGLTKLAGYSYNEQFF. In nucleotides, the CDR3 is TGTGCTAGTGGTTTGACCAAATTAGCGGGGTACTCCTACAATGAGCAGTTCTTC. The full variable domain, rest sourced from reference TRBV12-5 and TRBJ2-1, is DARVTQTPRHKVTEMGQEVTMRCQPILGHNTVFWYRQTMMQGLELLAYFRNRAPLDDSGMPKDRFSAEMPDATLATLKIQPSEPRDSAVYFCASGLTKLAGYSYNEQFFGPGTRLTVL.

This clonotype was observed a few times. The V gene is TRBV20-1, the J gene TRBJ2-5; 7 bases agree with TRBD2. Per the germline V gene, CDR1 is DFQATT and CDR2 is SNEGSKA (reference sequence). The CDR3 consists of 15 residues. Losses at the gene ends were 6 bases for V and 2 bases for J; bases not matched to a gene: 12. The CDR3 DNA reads TGCAGTGCAGCCCCCCTAGCGGTACTACAAGAGACCCAGTACTTC. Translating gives CSAAPLAVLQETQYF.

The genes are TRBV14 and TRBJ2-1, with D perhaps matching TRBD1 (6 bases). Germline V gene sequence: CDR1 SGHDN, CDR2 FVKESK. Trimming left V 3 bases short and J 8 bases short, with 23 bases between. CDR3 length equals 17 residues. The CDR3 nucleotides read TGTGCCAGCAGCCATCGTTACAGGGCTTCCCATGGGGATGAGCAGTTCTTC. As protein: CASSHRYRASHGDEQFF.

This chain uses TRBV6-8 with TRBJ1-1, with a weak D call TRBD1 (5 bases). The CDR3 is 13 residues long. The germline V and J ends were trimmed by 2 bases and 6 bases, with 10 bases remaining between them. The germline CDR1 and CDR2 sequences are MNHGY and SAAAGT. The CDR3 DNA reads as TGTGCCAGCAGTTACGAGTCGGGGGCTGAAGCTTTCTTT. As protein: CASSYESGAEAFF.

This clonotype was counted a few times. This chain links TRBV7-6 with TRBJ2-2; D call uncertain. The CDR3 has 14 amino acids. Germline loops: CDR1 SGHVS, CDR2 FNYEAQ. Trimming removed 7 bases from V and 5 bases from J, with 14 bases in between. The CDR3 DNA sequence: TGTGCCAGCACCCTAAGTGGGGTAACCGGGGAGCTGTTTTTT. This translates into CASTLSGVTGELFF. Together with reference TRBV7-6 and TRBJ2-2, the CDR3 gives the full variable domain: GAGVSQSPRYKVTKRGQDVALRCDPISGHVSLYWYRQALGQGPEFLTYFNYEAQQDKSGLPNDRFSAERPEGSISTLTIQRTEQRDSAMYRCASTLSGVTGELFFGEGSRLTVL.

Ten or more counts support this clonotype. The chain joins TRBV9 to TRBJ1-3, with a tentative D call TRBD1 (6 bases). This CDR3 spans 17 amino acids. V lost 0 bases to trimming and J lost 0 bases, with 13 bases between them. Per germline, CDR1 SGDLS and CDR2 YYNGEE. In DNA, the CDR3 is TGTGCCAGCAGCGTAGCGGACAGACCACTCTCTGGAAACACCATATATTTT. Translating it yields CASSVADRPLSGNTIYF.

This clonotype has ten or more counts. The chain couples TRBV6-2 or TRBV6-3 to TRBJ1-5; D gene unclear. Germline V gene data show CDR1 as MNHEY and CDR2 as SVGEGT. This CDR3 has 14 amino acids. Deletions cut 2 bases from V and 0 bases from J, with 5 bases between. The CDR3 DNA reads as TGTGCCAGCAGTTACCGAAGTAGCAATCAGCCCCAGCATTTT. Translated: CASSYRSSNQPQHF.

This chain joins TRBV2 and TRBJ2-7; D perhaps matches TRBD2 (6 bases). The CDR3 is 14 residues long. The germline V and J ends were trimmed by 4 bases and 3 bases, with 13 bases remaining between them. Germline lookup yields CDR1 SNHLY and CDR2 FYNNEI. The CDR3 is CASSVSGARYEQYV. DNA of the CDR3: TGTGCCAGCAGTGTTTCGGGAGCCCGCTACGAGCAGTACGTC.

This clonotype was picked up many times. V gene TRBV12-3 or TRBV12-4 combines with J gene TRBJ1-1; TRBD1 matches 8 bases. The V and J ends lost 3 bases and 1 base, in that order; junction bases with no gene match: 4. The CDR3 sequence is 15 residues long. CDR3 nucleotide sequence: TGTGCCAGCAGTTTCTCTGACAGGGGGAACACTGAAGCTTTCTTT. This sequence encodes CASSFSDRGNTEAFF.

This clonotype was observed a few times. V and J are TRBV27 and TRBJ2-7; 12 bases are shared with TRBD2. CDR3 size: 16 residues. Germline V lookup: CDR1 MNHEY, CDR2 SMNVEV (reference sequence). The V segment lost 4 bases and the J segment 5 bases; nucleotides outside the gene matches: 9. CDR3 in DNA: TGTGCCAGCAGTTCCGGACTAGCGGGAAAACTTGACGAGCAGTACTTC. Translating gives CASSSGLAGKLDEQYF.

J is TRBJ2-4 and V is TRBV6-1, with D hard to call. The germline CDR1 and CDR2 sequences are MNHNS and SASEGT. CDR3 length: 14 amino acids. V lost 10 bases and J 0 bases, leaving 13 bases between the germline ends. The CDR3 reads CATIAPLAKNIQYF. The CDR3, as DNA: TGTGCCACCATCGCCCCACTAGCCAAAAACATTCAGTACTTC.